This TCR beta chain was sequenced during a study of T cell changes during pregnancy in multiple sclerosis. The data were produced by immunoSEQ multiplex PCR, yet TCRdb's version contains in-frame clones alone and is incomplete. The sample lists 20,000 to 30,000 clones; roughly 90% were seen once. The TCR was taken from a female donor in good health, enrolled as a control in a pregnancy study. The sample was CD8+ T cells from peripheral blood mononuclear cells, taken in the third trimester of pregnancy.

Here the CDR3 reads CASSLYGRAENIQYF. The CDR3 coding sequence is TGTGCCAGCAGTTTGTACGGGAGGGCGGAAAACATTCAGTACTTC. The gene calls are TRBV27 and TRBJ2-4, with 8 bases aligning to TRBD2. The germline V gene encodes CDR1 MNHEY and CDR2 SMNVEV (reference sequence). This CDR3 is built from 15 residues. V trimming: 3 bases; J trimming: 5 bases; junction bases outside the gene matches: 6.